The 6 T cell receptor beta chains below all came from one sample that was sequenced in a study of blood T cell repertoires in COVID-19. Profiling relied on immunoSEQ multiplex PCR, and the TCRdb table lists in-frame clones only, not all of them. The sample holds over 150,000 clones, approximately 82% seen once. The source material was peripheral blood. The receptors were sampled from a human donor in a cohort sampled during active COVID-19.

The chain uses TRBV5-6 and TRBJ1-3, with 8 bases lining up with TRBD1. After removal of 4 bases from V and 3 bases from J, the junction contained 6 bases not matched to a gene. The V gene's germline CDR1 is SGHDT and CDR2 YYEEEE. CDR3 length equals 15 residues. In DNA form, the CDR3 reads TGTGCCAGCAGCCCGGACAGGGTGCGTGGAAACACCATATATTTT. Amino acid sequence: CASSPDRVRGNTIYF.

CDR3 protein: CSARDGQPQHF. CDR3 DNA sequence: TGCAGTGCTAGAGACGGTCAGCCCCAGCATTTT. V is TRBV20-1 and J is TRBJ1-5; the D is unclear. This CDR3 region has 11 residues. CDR1 DFQATT and CDR2 SNEGSKA come from the germline V gene (reference sequence). V lost 0 bases, J lost 6 bases, and 3 bases lay in between.

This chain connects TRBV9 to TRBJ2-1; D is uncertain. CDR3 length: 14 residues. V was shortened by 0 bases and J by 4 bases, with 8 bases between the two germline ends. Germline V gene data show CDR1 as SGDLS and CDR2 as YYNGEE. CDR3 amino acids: CASSVAPSYNEQFF. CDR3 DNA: TGTGCCAGCAGCGTAGCCCCTTCTTACAATGAGCAGTTCTTC.

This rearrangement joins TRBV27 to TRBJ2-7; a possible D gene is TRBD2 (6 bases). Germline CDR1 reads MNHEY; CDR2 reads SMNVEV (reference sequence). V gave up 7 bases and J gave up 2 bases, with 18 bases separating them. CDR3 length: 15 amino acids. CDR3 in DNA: TGTGCCAGCAAGGCGGGCGGGGCAGTTCCCTACGAGCAGTACTTC. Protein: CASKAGGAVPYEQYF.

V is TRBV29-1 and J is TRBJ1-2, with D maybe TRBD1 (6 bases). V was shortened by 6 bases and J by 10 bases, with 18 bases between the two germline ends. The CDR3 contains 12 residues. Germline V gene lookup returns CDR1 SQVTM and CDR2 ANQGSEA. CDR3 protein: CSVPWGGGVYTF. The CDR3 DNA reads TGCAGCGTCCCTTGGGGAGGGGGTGTCTACACCTTC.

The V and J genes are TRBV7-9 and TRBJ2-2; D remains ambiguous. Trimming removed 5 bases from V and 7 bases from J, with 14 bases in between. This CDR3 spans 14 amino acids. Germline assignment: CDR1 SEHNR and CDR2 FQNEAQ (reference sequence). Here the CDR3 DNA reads TGTGCCAGCAGCCCTCCGTGGGCCAGCGGGGAGCTGTTTTTT. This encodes CASSPPWASGELFF.